Below are 19 T cell receptor beta chains sequenced from a single sample in a study of CD8+ T cells in alopecia areata. cDNA serving as the sequencing template came from extracted, reverse transcribed RNA. Profiling relied on immunoSEQ multiplex PCR, and the TCRdb table lists in-frame clones only, not all of them. Found here are around 120,000 clones, around two fifths of them singletons; the top ten hold about 3.1%. The sequenced sample consisted of CD4+ T cells sorted from blood. These receptor sequences come from a human donor with alopecia areata.

J is TRBJ2-7 and V is TRBV29-1; the D gene is possibly TRBD1 (6 bases). The V gene lost 4 bases and the J gene lost 5 bases, with 15 bases spanning the gap. Germline V CDR1 and CDR2: SQVTM, ANQGSEA. There are 13 residues in the CDR3. CDR3 in DNA: TGCAGCGTTGGATTGGGGGCGACGGACGAGCAGTACTTC. It specifies CSVGLGATDEQYF.

This clone was counted once. The CDR3 DNA sequence: TGTGCCAGCAGCCTACCGGGACTAGCGGGAGGGTCCCGCGACGAGCAGTACTTC. The encoded protein is CASSLPGLAGGSRDEQYF. The chain recombines TRBV5-4 with TRBJ2-7; 16 bases are shared with TRBD2. The V gene's germline CDR1 is SGHNT and CDR2 YYREEE (reference sequence). The CDR3 extends over 18 amino acids. The V segment lost 4 bases and the J segment 5 bases; nucleotides outside the gene matches: 12.

A few counts support this clone. The V call is TRBV29-1, the J call TRBJ2-3; TRBD2 aligns across 8 bases. Unmatched junction bases numbered 9, after V lost 7 bases and J lost 6 bases. CDR3 size: 13 residues. The V gene's germline CDR1 is SQVTM and CDR2 ANQGSEA. This CDR3 reads CSAGTRQTDTQYF. CDR3 sequence (DNA): TGCAGCGCAGGGACTAGACAGACCGATACGCAGTATTTT.

This clone was detected a few times. This chain joins TRBV28 and TRBJ2-1; no clear D gene. Germline CDR1 MDHEN, CDR2 SYDVKM. Trimming left V 6 bases short and J 2 bases short, with 5 bases between. The CDR3 spans 12 residues. CDR3 loop: CASSQAYNEQFF. The CDR3 DNA follows: TGTGCCAGCAGCCAAGCCTACAATGAGCAGTTCTTC.

V gene TRBV2 combines with J gene TRBJ1-4; D is undetermined. The germline gives CDR1 SNHLY, CDR2 FYNNEI. V was pared by 11 bases and J by 3 bases, with 13 bases between. This CDR3 is built from 13 residues. DNA of the CDR3: TGTGCCCGAAGGCGGGAGGCTAATGAAAAACTGTTTTTT. This codes for CARRREANEKLFF.

This clone was detected only a few times. The CDR3 region has the DNA TGTGCCAGCACTGAGGGAGGCAATGGCATTCAGTACTTC. Translated: CASTEGGNGIQYF. The chain has TRBV2 and TRBJ2-4, with D perhaps matching TRBD2 (6 bases). The CDR3 extends over 13 amino acids. Trimming left V 7 bases short and J 9 bases short, with 16 bases between. The germline V gene has CDR1 SNHLY and CDR2 FYNNEI. Combining the CDR3 with reference TRBV2 and TRBJ2-4 gives the whole variable domain EPEVTQTPSHQVTQMGQEVILRCVPISNHLYFYWYRQILGQKVEFLVSFYNNEISEKSEIFDDQFSVERPDGSNFTLKIRSTKLEDSAMYFCASTEGGNGIQYFGAGTRLSVL.

The rearrangement joins TRBV7-2 to TRBJ2-5; TRBD1 matches at 9 bases. Germline V CDR1 and CDR2: SGHTA, FQGNSA. This CDR3 contains 14 residues. V lost 6 bases, J lost 2 bases, and 4 bases stayed unmatched. The CDR3 sequence: CASRQGAIQETQYF. The CDR3 DNA reads as TGTGCCAGCAGACAGGGGGCGATACAAGAGACCCAGTACTTC.

The rearrangement uses TRBV7-2 and TRBJ1-1, with TRBD1 as a possible D gene (5 bases). Germline CDR1 and CDR2: SGHTA and FQGNSA. The V end was cut by 6 bases, the J end by 8 bases, with 19 bases between. This CDR3 spans 14 amino acids. The CDR3 nucleotides read TGTGCCAGCAGACCCGGGGGGTCTGGAAACGAAGCTTTCTTT. Translation gives CASRPGGSGNEAFF.

This chain joins TRBV7-2 and TRBJ2-3, with TRBD1 matching over 7 bases. Germline CDR1 and CDR2: SGHTA and FQGNSA. This CDR3 is 13 amino acids long. J was trimmed by 5 bases and V by 5 bases; bases with no gene match: 4. The CDR3 sequence: CASSVTGLDTQYF. The CDR3 DNA is TGTGCCAGCAGCGTGACAGGGTTAGATACGCAGTATTTT.

The rearrangement links TRBV29-1 to TRBJ2-7; 9 nucleotides match TRBD2. The trim removed 0 bases at V and 6 bases at J, leaving 15 bases unmatched. Germline CDR1 is SQVTM and CDR2 is ANQGSEA. CDR3 length equals 17 residues. CDR3 region: CSVEEGRWRGGLSEQYF. CDR3 bases: TGCAGCGTTGAAGAAGGTCGGTGGCGGGGGGGCCTAAGCGAGCAGTACTTC.

This chain uses TRBV7-2 with TRBJ1-1, with D tentatively TRBD1 (5 bases). The length of the CDR3 is 14 residues. Per germline, CDR1 SGHTA and CDR2 FQGNSA. V dropped 5 bases and J dropped 4 bases, with 14 bases sitting between them. The CDR3 protein is CASSGQGWGTEAFF. The CDR3 DNA follows: TGTGCCAGCAGCGGCCAGGGCTGGGGCACTGAAGCTTTCTTT. Complete variable domain (other parts from reference TRBV7-2 and TRBJ1-1): GAGVSQSPSNKVTEKGKDVELRCDPISGHTALYWYRQSLGQGLEFLIYFQGNSAPDKSGLPSDRFSAERTGGSVSTLTIQRTQQEDSAVYLCASSGQGWGTEAFFGQGTRLTVV.

This clone was counted a few times. This chain links TRBV19 with TRBJ2-1, with D perhaps TRBD1 or TRBD2 (5 bases each). V gave up 6 bases and J gave up 9 bases, with 15 bases separating them. Germline lookup yields CDR1 LNHDA and CDR2 SQIVND (reference sequence). This CDR3 is 13 amino acids long. The CDR3 DNA follows: TGTGCCAGTAGCGTTGGGACCGGGGTTGAGCAGTTCTTC. Encoded protein: CASSVGTGVEQFF.

The chain is built from TRBV5-1 and TRBJ2-1; 12 nucleotides agree with TRBD2. The CDR3 covers 14 residues. Losses at the gene ends were 6 bases for V and 5 bases for J; bases not matched to a gene: 3. Looked up from germline, CDR1 is SGHRS and CDR2 is YFSETQ. The CDR3 sequence: CASILAGGHNEQFF. CDR3 DNA sequence: TGCGCCAGCATACTAGCGGGAGGCCACAATGAGCAGTTCTTC. Based on the CDR3 plus reference TRBV5-1 and TRBJ2-1, the full variable domain is KAGVTQTPRYLIKTRGQQVTLSCSPISGHRSVSWYQQTPGQGLQFLFEYFSETQRNKGNFPGRFSGRQFSNSRSEMNVSTLELGDSALYLCASILAGGHNEQFFGPGTRLTVL.

A few counts support this clone. The chain couples TRBV28 to TRBJ2-1; possible D gene TRBD1, 5 bases. Between the trimmed V and J ends, which lost 5 bases and 0 bases, there was a span of 11 bases. The length of the CDR3 is 15 residues. Germline values: CDR1 MDHEN, CDR2 SYDVKM. The CDR3, as DNA: TGTGCCAGCAGTCCTCCCAGGGACTCCTACAATGAGCAGTTCTTC. Its protein is CASSPPRDSYNEQFF.

This clone was recorded a few times. The rearrangement joins TRBV13 to TRBJ2-7; the match to TRBD1 covers 7 bases. The V and J ends lost 2 bases and 1 base, in that order; junction bases with no gene match: 5. CDR3 length equals 15 residues. Germline CDR1 and CDR2: PRHDT and FYEKMQ (reference sequence). For the CDR3, the DNA is TGTGCCAGCAGCTTAAGGGGGCGTGGGTCCTACGAGCAGTACTTC. Its protein product is CASSLRGRGSYEQYF.

V usage is TRBV4-3 and J usage is TRBJ2-5, with 12 nucleotides matching TRBD2. V lost 1 base and J lost 4; bases outside the gene matches: 4. This CDR3 is built from 16 residues. Germline assignment: CDR1 LGHNA and CDR2 YSLEER. CDR3 DNA: TGCGCCAGCAGCCAAGGGGTGACTAGCGGGAGAGAGACCCAGTACTTC. Protein: CASSQGVTSGRETQYF.

This clone showed up just once. The chain is built from TRBV7-2 and TRBJ2-5, with 9 bases matching TRBD2. The trim removed 2 bases at V and 5 bases at J, leaving 12 bases unmatched. The CDR3 spans 17 residues. CDR1 is SGHTA, CDR2 FQGNSA, per germline. The CDR3 DNA sequence: TGTGCCAGCAGCTTAAGCTACAGGGCGGCGGGAGGGGAGACCCAGTACTTC. Its protein product is CASSLSYRAAGGETQYF.

V and J are TRBV29-1 and TRBJ1-1; perhaps TRBD1 as D (6 bases). Trimming took off 7 bases at V and 5 bases at J, with 14 bases between the two ends. Germline assignment: CDR1 SQVTM and CDR2 ANQGSEA. This CDR3 is 12 amino acids long. CDR3 coding DNA: TGCAGCGGTCAGGGGCATAGAACTGAAGCTTTCTTT. As protein: CSGQGHRTEAFF.

The V call is TRBV7-6, the J call TRBJ2-1; D is tentatively TRBD1 or TRBD2 (5 bases each). The V end lost 5 bases, the J end lost 0 bases, and 23 bases lay between the germline ends. This CDR3 comprises 19 residues. CDR1 is SGHVS, CDR2 FNYEAQ, per germline. This CDR3 reads CASSQYDRDAQVSYNEQFF. The CDR3 region has the DNA TGTGCCAGCAGCCAGTACGACCGGGACGCCCAAGTCTCCTACAATGAGCAGTTCTTC.